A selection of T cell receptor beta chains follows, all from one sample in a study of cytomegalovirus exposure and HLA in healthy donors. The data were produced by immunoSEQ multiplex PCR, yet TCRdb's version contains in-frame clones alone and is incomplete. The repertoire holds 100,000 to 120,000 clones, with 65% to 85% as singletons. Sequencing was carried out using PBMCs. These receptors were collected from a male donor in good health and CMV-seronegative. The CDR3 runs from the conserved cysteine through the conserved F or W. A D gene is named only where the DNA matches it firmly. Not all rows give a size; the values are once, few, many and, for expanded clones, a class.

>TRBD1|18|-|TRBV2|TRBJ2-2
CASSERTGVPLNTGELFF
TGTGCCAGCAGTGAAAGGACAGGGGTTCCCCTCAACACCGGGGAGCTGTTTTTT
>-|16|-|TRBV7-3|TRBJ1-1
CASSLTWQVGNTEAFF
TGTGCCAGCAGCTTAACCTGGCAGGTCGGGAACACTGAAGCTTTCTTT
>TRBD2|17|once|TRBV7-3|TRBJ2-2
CASSLKGSGRETGELFF
TGTGCCAGCAGCTTAAAGGGTAGCGGGAGAGAAACCGGGGAGCTGTTTTTT
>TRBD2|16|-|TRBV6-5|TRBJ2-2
CASRYGLAGYTGELFF
TGTGCCAGCAGATACGGACTAGCGGGATATACCGGGGAGCTGTTTTTT
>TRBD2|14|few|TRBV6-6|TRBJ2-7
CASTRTSGAYEQYF
TGTGCCAGCACTCGGACTAGCGGCGCCTACGAGCAGTACTTC
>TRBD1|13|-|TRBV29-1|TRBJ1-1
CSVYNRTGEEAFF
TGCAGCGTTTATAATCGGACAGGGGAAGAAGCTTTCTTT
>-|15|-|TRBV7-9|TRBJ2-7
CASSSRDSAYYEQYF
TGTGCCAGCAGCTCTCGGGACTCGGCGTACTACGAGCAGTACTTC
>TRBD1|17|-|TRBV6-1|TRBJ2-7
CASSGLPTGDSSYEQYF
TGTGCCAGCAGTGGGTTACCTACAGGGGACAGCTCCTACGAGCAGTACTTC
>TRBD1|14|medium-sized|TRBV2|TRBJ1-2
CASRPPGQLYGYTF
TGTGCCAGCAGACCCCCGGGACAGCTATATGGCTACACCTTC
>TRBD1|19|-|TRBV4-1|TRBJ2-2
CASSQEARGPAVNTGELFF
TGCGCCAGCAGCCAAGAAGCCAGGGGGCCAGCCGTGAACACCGGGGAGCTGTTTTTT
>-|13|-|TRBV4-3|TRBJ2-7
CASSQDRGYEQYF
TGCGCCAGCAGCCAAGACAGGGGTTACGAGCAGTACTTC
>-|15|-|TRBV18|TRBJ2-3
CASSPPGGVPDTQYF
TGTGCCAGCTCACCACCCGGGGGAGTCCCAGATACGCAGTATTTT
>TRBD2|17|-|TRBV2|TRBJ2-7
CASSQMVLADYSYEQYF
TGTGCCAGCAGTCAAATGGTTCTAGCGGATTACTCCTACGAGCAGTACTTC
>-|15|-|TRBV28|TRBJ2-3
CASSSHSESTDTQYF
TGTGCCAGCAGTTCCCATAGCGAGAGCACAGATACGCAGTATTTT
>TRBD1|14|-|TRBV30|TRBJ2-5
CAWALQGIQETQYF
TGTGCCTGGGCTCTACAGGGGATACAAGAGACCCAGTACTTC
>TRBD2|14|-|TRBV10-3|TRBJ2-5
CAIRTSGAQETQYF
TGTGCCATCCGGACTAGCGGGGCCCAAGAGACCCAGTACTTC
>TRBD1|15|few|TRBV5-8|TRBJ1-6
CASSVRDSFNSPLHF
TGTGCCAGCAGCGTGCGGGACAGCTTTAATTCACCCCTCCACTTT
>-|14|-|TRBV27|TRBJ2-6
CASSSVSGANVLTF
TGTGCCAGCAGTTCGGTTTCTGGGGCCAACGTCCTGACTTTC
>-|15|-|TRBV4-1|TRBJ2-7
CASSQVTGSSYEQYF
TGCGCCAGCAGCCAAGTTACCGGGAGTTCATACGAGCAGTACTTC
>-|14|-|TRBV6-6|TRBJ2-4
CASSPSHRADIQYF
TGTGCCAGCAGTCCGTCCCACAGGGCGGACATTCAGTACTTC
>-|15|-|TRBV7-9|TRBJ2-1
CASRPTGSYYNEQFF
TGTGCCAGCAGACCTACAGGGTCCTACTACAATGAGCAGTTCTTC
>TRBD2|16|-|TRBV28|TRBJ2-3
CASSSTSGSIGDTQYF
TGTGCCAGCAGCTCAACTAGCGGGAGTATAGGAGATACGCAGTATTTT
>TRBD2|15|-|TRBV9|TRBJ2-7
CASSVGLAGSDEQYF
TGTGCCAGCAGCGTCGGACTAGCGGGTTCCGACGAGCAGTACTTC
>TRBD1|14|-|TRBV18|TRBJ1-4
CASSPQGASEKLFF
TGTGCCAGCTCACCACAGGGGGCGTCTGAAAAACTGTTTTTT
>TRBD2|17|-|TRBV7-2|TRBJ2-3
CASSQGLAGGVGDTQYF
TGTGCCAGCAGCCAAGGACTAGCGGGAGGGGTTGGAGATACGCAGTATTTT
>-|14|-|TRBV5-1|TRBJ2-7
CASGQFADGMEQYF
TGCGCCAGCGGGCAATTCGCTGACGGTATGGAGCAGTACTTC
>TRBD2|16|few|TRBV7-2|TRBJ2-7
CASSLFSGRPSYEQYF
TGTGCCAGCAGCTTATTTAGCGGGAGACCTTCCTACGAGCAGTACTTC
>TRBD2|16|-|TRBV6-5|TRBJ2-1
CASSYRSGTTYNEQFF
TGTGCCAGCAGTTACAGGAGCGGGACGACCTACAATGAGCAGTTCTTC
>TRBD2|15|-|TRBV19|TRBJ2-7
CASSNLPAGDNEQYF
TGTGCCAGTAGTAACCTCCCAGCGGGAGACAACGAGCAGTACTTC
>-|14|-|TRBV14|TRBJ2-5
CASSPTGVGETQYF
TGTGCCAGCAGCCCAACGGGGGTTGGGGAGACCCAGTACTTC
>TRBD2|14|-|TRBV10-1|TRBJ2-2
CASSYSGEAGELFF
TGCGCCAGCAGTTATAGCGGGGAGGCCGGGGAGCTGTTTTTT
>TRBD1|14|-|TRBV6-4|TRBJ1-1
CASSPTGRGTEALF
TGTGCCAGCAGCCCGACAGGGCGGGGCACTGAAGCTCTCTTT
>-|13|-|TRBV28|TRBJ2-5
CASSLNNEETQYF
TGTGCCAGCAGTTTGAACAATGAAGAGACCCAGTACTTC
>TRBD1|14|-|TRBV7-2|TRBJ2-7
CASSAQNRGYEQYF
TGTGCCAGCAGCGCGCAAAACAGGGGCTACGAGCAGTACTTC
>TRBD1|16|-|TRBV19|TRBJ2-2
CASTPPGQTNTGELFF
TGTGCCAGTACTCCCCCGGGACAGACGAACACCGGGGAGCTGTTTTTT
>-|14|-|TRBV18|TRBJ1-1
CASHSGRGNTEAFF
TGTGCCAGCCACTCTGGGAGGGGGAACACTGAAGCTTTCTTT
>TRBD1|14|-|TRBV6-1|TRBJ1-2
CATSRTGVGYGYTF
TGTGCCACCTCCCGGACAGGTGTAGGGTATGGCTACACCTTC
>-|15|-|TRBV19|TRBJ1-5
CASSVPQYSNQPQHF
TGTGCCAGTAGTGTCCCACAGTATAGCAATCAGCCCCAGCATTTT
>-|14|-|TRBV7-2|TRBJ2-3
CASTPGWGTDTQYF
TGTGCCAGCACCCCCGGGTGGGGCACAGATACGCAGTATTTT
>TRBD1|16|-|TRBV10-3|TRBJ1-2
CAISDPPTGGNYGYTF
TGTGCCATCAGTGATCCGCCGACAGGGGGAAACTATGGCTACACCTTC
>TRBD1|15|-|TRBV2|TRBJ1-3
CASSEKGASRNTIYF
TGTGCCAGCAGTGAAAAGGGGGCGAGCAGAAACACCATATATTTT
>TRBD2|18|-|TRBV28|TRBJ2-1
CASSFPTKRAGGYNEQFF
TGTGCCAGCAGTTTCCCAACAAAGCGCGCGGGAGGCTACAATGAGCAGTTCTTC
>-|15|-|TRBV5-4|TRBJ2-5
CASRAKAGQQETQYF
TGTGCCAGCAGGGCAAAGGCCGGACAGCAAGAGACCCAGTACTTC
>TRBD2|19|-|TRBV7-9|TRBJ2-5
CASSLEGRLAGPEGETQYF
TGTGCCAGCAGCTTAGAAGGACGGCTAGCGGGACCCGAGGGAGAGACCCAGTACTTC
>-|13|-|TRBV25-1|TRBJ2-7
CASSDGGSYEQYF
TGTGCCAGCAGTGATGGCGGGTCCTACGAGCAGTACTTC
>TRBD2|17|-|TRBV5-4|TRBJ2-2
CASSLGGLAGGPGELFF
TGTGCCAGCAGCTTGGGGGGACTAGCGGGGGGGCCCGGGGAGCTGTTTTTT
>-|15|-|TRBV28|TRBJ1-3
CASYKGRARGNTIYF
TGTGCCAGCTATAAAGGGAGGGCTCGGGGAAACACCATATATTTT
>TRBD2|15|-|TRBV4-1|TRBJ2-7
CASSQDLAGAREQYF
TGCGCCAGCAGCCAAGATTTAGCGGGAGCGAGAGAGCAGTACTTC
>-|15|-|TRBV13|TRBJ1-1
CASRLTLGGETEAFF
TGTGCCAGCAGACTAACGTTGGGCGGGGAAACTGAAGCTTTCTTT
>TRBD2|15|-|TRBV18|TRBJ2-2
CASSRGLAVTGELFF
TGTGCCAGCTCACGGGGACTAGCGGTCACCGGGGAGCTGTTTTTT
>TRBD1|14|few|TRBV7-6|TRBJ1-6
CASSDGQGYSPLHF
TGTGCCAGCAGCGATGGACAGGGGTATTCACCCCTCCACTTT
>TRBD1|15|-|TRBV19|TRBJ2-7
CARPTGDPPSYEQYF
TGTGCCAGGCCCACAGGGGACCCTCCTTCCTACGAGCAGTACTTC